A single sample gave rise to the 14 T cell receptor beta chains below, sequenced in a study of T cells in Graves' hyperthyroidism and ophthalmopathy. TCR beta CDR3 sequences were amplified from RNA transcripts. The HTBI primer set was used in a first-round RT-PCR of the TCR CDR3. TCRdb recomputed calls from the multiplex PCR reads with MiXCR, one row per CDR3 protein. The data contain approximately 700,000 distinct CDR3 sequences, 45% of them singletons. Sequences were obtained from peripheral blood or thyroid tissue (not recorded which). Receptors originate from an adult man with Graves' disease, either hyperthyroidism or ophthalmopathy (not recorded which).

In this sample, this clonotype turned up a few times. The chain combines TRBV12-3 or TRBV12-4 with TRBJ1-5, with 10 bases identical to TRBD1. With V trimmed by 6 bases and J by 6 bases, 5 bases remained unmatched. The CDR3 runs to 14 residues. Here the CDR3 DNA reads TGTGCCAGCAGCCTGACAGGGGGCCGTCAGCCCCAGCATTTT. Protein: CASSLTGGRQPQHF.

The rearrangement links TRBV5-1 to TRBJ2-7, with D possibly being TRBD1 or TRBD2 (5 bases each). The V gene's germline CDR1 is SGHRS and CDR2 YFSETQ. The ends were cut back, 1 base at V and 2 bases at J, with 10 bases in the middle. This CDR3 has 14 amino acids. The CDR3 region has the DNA TGCGCCAGCAGCTTGAACGGGGCCCCCTACGAGCAGTACTTC. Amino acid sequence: CASSLNGAPYEQYF.

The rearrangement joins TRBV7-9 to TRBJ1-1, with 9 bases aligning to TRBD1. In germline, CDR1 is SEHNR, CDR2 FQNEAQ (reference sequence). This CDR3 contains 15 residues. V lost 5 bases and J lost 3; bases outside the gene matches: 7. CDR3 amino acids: CASSPRTGEDTEAFF. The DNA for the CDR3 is TGTGCCAGCAGCCCCCGGACAGGGGAAGACACTGAAGCTTTCTTT.

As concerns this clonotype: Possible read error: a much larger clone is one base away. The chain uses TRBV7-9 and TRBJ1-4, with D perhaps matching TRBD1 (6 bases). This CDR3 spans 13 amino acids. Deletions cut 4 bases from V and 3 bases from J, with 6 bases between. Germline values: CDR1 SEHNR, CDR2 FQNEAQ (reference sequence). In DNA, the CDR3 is TGTGCCAGCAGCTACAGGGCTAATGAAAAACTGTTTTTT. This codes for CASSYRANEKLFF.

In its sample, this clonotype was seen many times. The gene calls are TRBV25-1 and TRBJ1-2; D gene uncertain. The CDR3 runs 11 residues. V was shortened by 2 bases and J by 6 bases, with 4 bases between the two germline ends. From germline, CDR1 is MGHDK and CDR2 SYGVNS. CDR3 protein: CASSELHGYTF. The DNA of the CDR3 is TGTGCCAGCAGTGAACTACATGGCTACACCTTC.

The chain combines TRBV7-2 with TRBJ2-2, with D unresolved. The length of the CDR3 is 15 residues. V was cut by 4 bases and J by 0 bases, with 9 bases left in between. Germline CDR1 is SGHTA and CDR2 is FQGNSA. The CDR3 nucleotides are TGTGCCAGCAGCTGGTGGGGTGCGAACACCGGGGAGCTGTTTTTT. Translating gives CASSWWGANTGELFF.

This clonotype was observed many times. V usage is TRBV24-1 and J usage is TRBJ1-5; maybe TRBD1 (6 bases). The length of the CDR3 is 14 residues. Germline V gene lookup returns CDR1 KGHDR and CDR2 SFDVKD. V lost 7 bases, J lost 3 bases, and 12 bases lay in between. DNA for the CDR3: TGTGCCACCAGCCCCGGGACACACAATCAGCCCCAGCATTTT. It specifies CATSPGTHNQPQHF.

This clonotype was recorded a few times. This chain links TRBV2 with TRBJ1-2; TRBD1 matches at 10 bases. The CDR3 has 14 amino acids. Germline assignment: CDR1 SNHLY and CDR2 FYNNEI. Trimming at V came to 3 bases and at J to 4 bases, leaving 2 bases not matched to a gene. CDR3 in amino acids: CASSDRTGGYGYTF. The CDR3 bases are TGTGCCAGCAGTGACAGGACAGGGGGCTATGGCTACACCTTC.

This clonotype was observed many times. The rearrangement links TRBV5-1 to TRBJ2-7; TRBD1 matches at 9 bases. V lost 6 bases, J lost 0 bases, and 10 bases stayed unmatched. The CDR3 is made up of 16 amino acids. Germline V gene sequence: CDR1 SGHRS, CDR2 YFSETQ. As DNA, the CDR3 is TGCGCCAGCAATAAGGCAGGGACAGGGAGCTCCTACGAGCAGTACTTC. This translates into CASNKAGTGSSYEQYF. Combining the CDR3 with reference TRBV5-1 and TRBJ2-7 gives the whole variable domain KAGVTQTPRYLIKTRGQQVTLSCSPISGHRSVSWYQQTPGQGLQFLFEYFSETQRNKGNFPGRFSGRQFSNSRSEMNVSTLELGDSALYLCASNKAGTGSSYEQYFGPGTRLTVT.

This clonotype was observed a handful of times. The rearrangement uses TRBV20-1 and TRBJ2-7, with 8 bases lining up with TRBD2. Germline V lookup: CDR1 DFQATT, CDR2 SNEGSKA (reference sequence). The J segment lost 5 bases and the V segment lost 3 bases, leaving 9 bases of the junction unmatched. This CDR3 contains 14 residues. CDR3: CSASPHSGSHEQYF. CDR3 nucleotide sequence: TGCAGTGCTAGTCCACACAGCGGGAGCCACGAGCAGTACTTC.

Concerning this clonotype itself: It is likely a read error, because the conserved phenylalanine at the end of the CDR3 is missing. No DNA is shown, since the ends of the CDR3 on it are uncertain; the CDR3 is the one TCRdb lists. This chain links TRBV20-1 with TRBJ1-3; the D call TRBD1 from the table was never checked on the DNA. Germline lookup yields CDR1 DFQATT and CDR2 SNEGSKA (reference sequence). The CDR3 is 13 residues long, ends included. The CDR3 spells CSARADGPGRLYT.

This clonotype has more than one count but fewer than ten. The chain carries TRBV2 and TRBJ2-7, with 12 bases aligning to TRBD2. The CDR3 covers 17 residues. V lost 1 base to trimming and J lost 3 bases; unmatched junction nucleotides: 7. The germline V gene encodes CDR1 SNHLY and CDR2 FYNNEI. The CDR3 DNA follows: TGTGCCAGCAGTGAAGAGTACGGACTAGCGGGAATCTACGAGCAGTACTTC. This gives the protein CASSEEYGLAGIYEQYF. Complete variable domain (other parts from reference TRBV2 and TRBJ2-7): EPEVTQTPSHQVTQMGQEVILRCVPISNHLYFYWYRQILGQKVEFLVSFYNNEISEKSEIFDDQFSVERPDGSNFTLKIRSTKLEDSAMYFCASSEEYGLAGIYEQYFGPGTRLTVT.

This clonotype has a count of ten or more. The CDR3 here is CSVEEDLVTGELFF. The CDR3 DNA reads as TGCAGCGTTGAAGAGGATTTGGTCACCGGGGAGCTGTTTTTT. The chain employs TRBV29-1 and TRBJ2-2; D call uncertain. Deletions cut 0 bases from V and 4 bases from J, with 9 bases between. The CDR3 is made up of 14 amino acids. The germline V gene encodes CDR1 SQVTM and CDR2 ANQGSEA.

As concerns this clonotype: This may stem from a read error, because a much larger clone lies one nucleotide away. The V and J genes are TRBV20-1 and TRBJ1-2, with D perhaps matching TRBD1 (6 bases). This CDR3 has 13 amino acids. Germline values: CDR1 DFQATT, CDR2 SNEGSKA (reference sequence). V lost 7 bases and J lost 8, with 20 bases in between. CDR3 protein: CSVRGTLLTGYTF. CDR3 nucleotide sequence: TGCAGTGTTAGGGGGACTCTCTTAACAGGCTACACCTTC.